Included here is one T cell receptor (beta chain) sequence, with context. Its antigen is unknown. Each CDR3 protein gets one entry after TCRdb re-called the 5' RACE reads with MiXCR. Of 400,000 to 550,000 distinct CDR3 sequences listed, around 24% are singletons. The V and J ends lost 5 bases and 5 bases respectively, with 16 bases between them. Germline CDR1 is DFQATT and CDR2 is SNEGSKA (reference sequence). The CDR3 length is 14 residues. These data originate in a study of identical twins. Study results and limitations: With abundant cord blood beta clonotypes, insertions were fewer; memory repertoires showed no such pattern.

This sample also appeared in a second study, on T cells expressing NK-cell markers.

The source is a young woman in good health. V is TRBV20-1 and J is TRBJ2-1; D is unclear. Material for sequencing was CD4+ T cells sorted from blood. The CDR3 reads CSASKMSLNNEQFF. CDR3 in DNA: TGCAGTGCTTCCAAGATGTCGCTAAACAATGAGCAGTTCTTC.